This T cell receptor beta chain was sequenced during a study of T cell clonotyping in hematopoietic cell transplantation. Findings of the study overall: Higher Inverse Simpson Index values in graft donor and pretransplant recipient predicted broader posttransplant TCR diversity. Recipient TCR diversity dropped after transplant; expanded clonotypes rose from day 30 to 180. Few recipient clonotypes overlapped donors; over 95% were de novo at given depth. No sorting was done, leaving CD4 and CD8 contributions mixed.

The CDR3 extends over 14 amino acids. Deletions cut 0 bases from V and 4 bases from J, with 11 bases between. CDR1 is SGHNT and CDR2 is YYREEE in the germline V gene (reference sequence). On this clone: Its antigen is currently unknown.

The repertoire was sequenced with immunoSEQ multiplex PCR; TCRdb's copy has only in-frame clones and lacks some. In the table there are 35,000 to 50,000 clones, around 96% of which are singletons. The J gene is TRBJ2-7, the V gene TRBV5-4; D gene ambiguous. Source material: peripheral blood mononuclear cells. The TCR originated in a man younger than 45 in good health. Some clones in this sample may be carry-over from other donors' samples. This CDR3 reads CASSLAGRSYEQYF. The DNA of the CDR3 is TGTGCCAGCAGCTTGGCCGGCAGGAGTTACGAGCAGTACTTC.